This T cell receptor beta chain stems from a study of cytomegalovirus exposure and HLA in healthy donors. Study as a whole: The study's early data release held 80 million to 95 million unique TCRs from HLA-typed donors. Study results and limitations: The authors later found most CMV-associated TCR beta chains appeared HLA-restricted. The authors later found TCR association rates varying by HLA locus, with DRB1 most and HLA-C fewest. One cluster of highly shared sequence variants probably arose as a sequencing artifact.

The primer mix had 60 Vbeta and 13 Jbeta primers. Only in-frame clones appear in the TCRdb table, and some are missing; sequencing was by immunoSEQ multiplex PCR. This table holds some 110,000 clones, roughly three fifths found once. On this clone: As yet, its antigen is unknown.

J gave up 3 bases and V 4 bases, and 8 bases lay outside the gene matches. Per germline, CDR1 MNHEY and CDR2 SVGAGI. The CDR3 consists of 15 residues. This TCR was sampled from a woman in her thirties or forties in good health and CMV-seropositive. Input material: PBMCs. V and J are TRBV6-5 and TRBJ2-5, with TRBD2 identical over 7 bases. The CDR3 loop reads CASSWGAGLKETQYF. CDR3 nucleotide sequence: TGTGCCAGCAGTTGGGGAGCGGGACTAAAAGAGACCCAGTACTTC.